Listed below are T cell receptor beta chains from one sample, sequenced in a study of long-term antiretroviral therapy in people with HIV. Sequenced by immunoSEQ multiplex PCR; TCRdb stores in-frame clones only, minus some. Of 20,000 to 25,000 clones listed, roughly 86% are singletons. This material consisted of unsorted PBMCs, taken just under 2.7 years after starting antiretroviral therapy. These TCRs come from a woman aged 45-59 years with HIV. CDR3s include the opening cysteine and the closing phenylalanine or tryptophan. A D gene is named only where the DNA matches it firmly.

d_gene	j_gene	v_gene	CDR3aa
.	TRBJ1-2	TRBV7-9	CASSFSGAAGNYGYTF
.	TRBJ1-5	TRBV7-2	CASSLVYGYLLDQPQHF
TRBD1	TRBJ2-7	TRBV7-6	CASSLGDRGGEQYF
.	TRBJ1-2	TRBV19	CASSMGDTYGYTF
.	TRBJ1-1	TRBV5-6	CASSLGLIPGAEENTEAFF
.	TRBJ2-5	TRBV4-2	CASSQEQGEETQYF
.	TRBJ2-5	TRBV5-1	CASSLNWGRETQYF
TRBD2	TRBJ2-1	TRBV7-9	CASSFTLLAPNEQFF
.	TRBJ2-1	TRBV2	CASSVGSSYNEQFF
TRBD1	TRBJ1-2	TRBV18	CASSPTTGTGVYGYTF
TRBD2	TRBJ2-5	TRBV5-4	CASSFPSGRDQETQYF
.	TRBJ2-1	TRBV4-2	CASSQGAGLNNEQFF
.	TRBJ2-2	TRBV9	CASSVASTGELFF
TRBD1	TRBJ2-3	TRBV19	CATDQGQGYGDTQYF
.	TRBJ2-7	TRBV10-2	CASTSVLVVREQYF
.	TRBJ2-3	TRBV19	CASSEGNTQYF
TRBD2	TRBJ2-1	TRBV9	CASSPSGRANVEQFF
TRBD2	TRBJ2-3	TRBV27	CASSLTLAGTDTQYF
.	TRBJ2-2	TRBV7-2	CASSAYATGELFF
.	TRBJ2-1	TRBV7-9	CASSPLVGNHYNEQFF
TRBD1	TRBJ2-7	TRBV4-1	CASSETDRGLLYEQYF
TRBD2	TRBJ2-5	TRBV5-1	CASSPGLAGQETQYF
TRBD1	TRBJ2-7	TRBV6-6	CASSYKGQGSSYEQYF
.	TRBJ1-1	TRBV25-1	CASSGYSGGRGAFF
.	TRBJ2-1	TRBV4-3	CASSQVWAGSNEQFF
.	TRBJ2-6	TRBV6-5	CASSLRESGANVLTF
.	TRBJ2-3	TRBV28	CASSLNSARADTQYF
TRBD1	TRBJ2-1	TRBV4-3	CASSQLQGAIDEQFF
.	TRBJ1-5	TRBV28	CASTPTRAVNQPQHF
.	TRBJ1-1	TRBV28	CASSLGFEAFF